These T cell receptor beta chains were read from a single sample in a study of OX40 agonist ivuxolimab in advanced cancers. Clones were sequenced by immunoSEQ multiplex PCR, and TCRdb holds only the in-frame ones, with some missing. The repertoire holds roughly 53,000 clones, with 84% as singletons. The source material was CD4+ or CD8+ T cells sorted from blood, sampled in a trial of the OX40 agonist ivuxolimab. Every receptor here comes from an adult with an advanced solid tumor such as melanoma, head and neck, liver or kidney cancer. Each CDR3 is given without its conserved first and last residue. Clone sizes are given selectively: once, few, many, or a class where the clone is expanded.

j_call: TRBJ2-5; clone_size: NA; v_call: TRBV7-2; cdr3_aa: ASSAQGASQETQY
j_call: TRBJ2-1; clone_size: NA; v_call: TRBV7-3; cdr3_aa: ASSLWAGGYNEQF
j_call: TRBJ2-3; clone_size: NA; v_call: TRBV27; cdr3_aa: ASSFTRTADTQY
j_call: TRBJ1-2; clone_size: NA; v_call: TRBV28; cdr3_aa: ASSDPLEIQGPRNPGGYT
j_call: TRBJ2-3; clone_size: NA; v_call: TRBV19; cdr3_aa: ASSIQADTQY
j_call: TRBJ2-7; clone_size: NA; v_call: TRBV5-6; cdr3_aa: ASSEEKWKNSYEQY
j_call: TRBJ2-7; clone_size: NA; v_call: TRBV6-5; cdr3_aa: ASSSNRWERYEQY
j_call: TRBJ2-1; clone_size: NA; v_call: TRBV19; cdr3_aa: ASSTGQGLNEQF
j_call: TRBJ1-3; clone_size: NA; v_call: TRBV4-3; cdr3_aa: ASSQERPAASSGNTIY
j_call: TRBJ1-2; clone_size: NA; v_call: TRBV27; cdr3_aa: ASSSTGQYGYT
j_call: TRBJ1-6; clone_size: NA; v_call: TRBV30; cdr3_aa: ACSYRGGLRYSPLH
j_call: TRBJ2-2; clone_size: once; v_call: TRBV6-6; cdr3_aa: ASSYRGNTGELF
j_call: TRBJ1-1; clone_size: NA; v_call: TRBV19; cdr3_aa: ASSIPTENTEAF
j_call: TRBJ1-1; clone_size: NA; v_call: TRBV28; cdr3_aa: ASNLNMNAEAF
j_call: TRBJ2-2; clone_size: NA; v_call: TRBV9; cdr3_aa: ASSVGNLNTGELF
j_call: TRBJ2-7; clone_size: once; v_call: TRBV6-5; cdr3_aa: ASSRGTSGRGEQY
j_call: TRBJ1-1; clone_size: NA; v_call: TRBV11-3; cdr3_aa: ASSLEGGTEAF
j_call: TRBJ1-2; clone_size: NA; v_call: TRBV25-1; cdr3_aa: ASSRGDRGSVYGYT
j_call: TRBJ2-2; clone_size: NA; v_call: TRBV19; cdr3_aa: ASRGIGQPTGELF
j_call: TRBJ2-7; clone_size: NA; v_call: TRBV7-3; cdr3_aa: ASSSSPGPAYEQY
j_call: TRBJ2-1; clone_size: NA; v_call: TRBV25-1; cdr3_aa: ASSELGGSYNEQF
j_call: TRBJ2-3; clone_size: NA; v_call: TRBV5-4; cdr3_aa: ASSLPGTGAADTQY
j_call: TRBJ2-7; clone_size: NA; v_call: TRBV4-1; cdr3_aa: ASSQGRAGGAYEQY
j_call: TRBJ2-1; clone_size: NA; v_call: TRBV12-5; cdr3_aa: ASGSLQGAYNEQF
j_call: TRBJ2-1; clone_size: few; v_call: TRBV10-1; cdr3_aa: AGPFLGIYNEQF
j_call: TRBJ2-2; clone_size: NA; v_call: TRBV6-1; cdr3_aa: ASSDPSRGGNTGELF
j_call: TRBJ2-7; clone_size: NA; v_call: TRBV21-1; cdr3_aa: ASSPIASGRSYEQY
j_call: TRBJ2-7; clone_size: NA; v_call: TRBV29-1; cdr3_aa: SFLKAASGARQY
j_call: TRBJ1-5; clone_size: NA; v_call: TRBV7-9; cdr3_aa: ASSLDRLTSNQPQH
j_call: TRBJ2-5; clone_size: few; v_call: TRBV6-5; cdr3_aa: AIHGETQY
j_call: TRBJ2-5; clone_size: NA; v_call: TRBV6-5; cdr3_aa: ASSYGQVRETQY